This T cell receptor beta chain was captured by sequencing in a study of technical replicates of blood from a few donors. Method: immunoSEQ multiplex PCR; TCRdb's copy keeps in-frame clones and lacks some. The sample lists 85,000 to 100,000 clones, approximately 94% occurring once. The germline CDR1 and CDR2 sequences are MNHEY and SMNVEV (reference sequence). Trimming left V 3 bases short and J 3 bases short, with 9 bases between. The CDR3 spans 13 residues. The chain couples TRBV27 to TRBJ2-7, with D perhaps matching TRBD2 (5 bases). Sequencing was carried out using T cells isolated from PBMCs. The clonotype comes from a human donor in good health. The CDR3 coding sequence is TGTGCCAGCAGTTTCCAGCGGAACTACGAGCAGTACTTC. It encodes CASSFQRNYEQYF.